A single sample gave rise to the 5 T cell receptor beta chains below, sequenced in a study of T-cell memory formation after mild COVID-19. MiXCR, applied by TCRdb to the 5' RACE reads, yields one record per CDR3 protein. The sample holds more than 350,000 distinct CDR3 sequences, about 17% seen once. Sequenced input: PBMCs or a T cell subset sorted from them (not recorded which). Every receptor here comes from a man aged 18-30 years who had mild COVID-19 (a few samples of this study predate the infection). Cell type and time point are not known.

In its sample, this clonotype was seen a few times. The chain joins TRBV28 to TRBJ2-7; perhaps TRBD2 as D (7 bases). The ends were cut back, 3 bases at V and 4 bases at J, with 13 bases in the middle. The CDR3 length is 14 residues. Germline V gives CDR1 MDHEN, CDR2 SYDVKM. The CDR3 loop is CASSLGGAGYEQYV. The CDR3 DNA follows: TGTGCCAGCAGTTTGGGGGGGGCAGGGTACGAGCAGTACGTC.

The chain employs TRBV20-1 and TRBJ2-2; weak D call: TRBD1 (5 bases). Trimming removed 1 base from V and 2 bases from J, with 11 bases in between. From germline, CDR1 is DFQATT and CDR2 SNEGSKA (reference sequence). This CDR3 contains 15 residues. CDR3: CSARAGRTNTGELFF. CDR3 DNA sequence: TGCAGTGCTAGAGCCGGCAGGACAAACACCGGGGAGCTGTTTTTT.

The chain uses TRBV7-2 and TRBJ2-1; 15 positions match TRBD2. The CDR3 is 15 amino acids. Unmatched junction bases numbered 3, after V lost 5 bases and J lost 7 bases. Germline assignment: CDR1 SGHTA and CDR2 FQGNSA. CDR3 sequence (DNA): TGTGCCAGCAGCATGGGACTAGCGGGGGGAAATGAGCAGTTCTTC. It yields the protein CASSMGLAGGNEQFF.

The chain joins TRBV7-9 to TRBJ1-1; perhaps TRBD1 as D (5 bases). Trimming shortened V by 7 bases and J by 4 bases, and 7 bases separated the two germline ends. Germline V gene sequence: CDR1 SEHNR, CDR2 FQNEAQ (reference sequence). This CDR3 spans 11 amino acids. The CDR3 sequence is CASMGVTEAFF. In DNA form, the CDR3 reads TGTGCCAGCATGGGGGTCACTGAAGCTTTCTTT.

There are many counts of this clonotype. The chain links TRBV4-3 to TRBJ2-1, with D maybe TRBD1 (6 bases). This CDR3 has 16 residues. Germline CDR1 is LGHNA and CDR2 is YSLEER. Trimming removed 1 base from V and 7 bases from J, with 17 bases in between. This chain's CDR3 is CASSQGTGPTGNEQFF. The CDR3 nucleotides read TGCGCCAGCAGCCAAGGTACAGGGCCCACCGGGAATGAGCAGTTCTTC.